A single sample gave rise to the 2 T cell receptor beta chains below, sequenced in a study of cytotoxic CD8 clonotypes in ibrutinib-treated CLL. Assay: immunoSEQ multiplex PCR; the TCRdb copy retains only in-frame clones and omits some. Of about 140,000 clones listed, approximately 80% are singletons. The sequencing here drew on PBMCs, taken after 36 months of ibrutinib treatment. These receptors all come from a human donor with chronic lymphocytic leukemia.

CDR3 coding DNA: TGCGCCAGCAGCCCGACAGGGGTCGGGAGCTATGGCTACACCTTC. This sequence encodes CASSPTGVGSYGYTF. J is TRBJ1-2 and V is TRBV5-1; 8 bases match TRBD1. CDR1 and CDR2 (germline): SGHRS, YFSETQ. The junction had 9 bases not matched to a gene; V was cut back by 4 bases and J by 4 bases. This CDR3 region has 15 residues.

The genes are TRBV6-6 and TRBJ1-5, with TRBD1 as a possible D gene (5 bases). Germline assignment: CDR1 MNHNY and CDR2 SVGAGI (reference sequence). This CDR3 is built from 13 residues. The V end lost 8 bases, the J end lost 3 bases, and 11 bases lay between the germline ends. The CDR3 loop reads CASFRQINQPQHF. In DNA form, the CDR3 reads TGTGCCAGCTTTAGACAGATCAATCAGCCCCAGCATTTT.